This T cell receptor (beta chain) was identified during a study of blood T cells in healthy people across ages. Regarding this clonotype: A much larger clone lies one base from this, so it may be a read error.

CDR1 is DFQATT and CDR2 is SNEGSKA in the germline V gene (reference sequence). The CDR3 runs to 16 residues. The authors ran a second PCR of about 6 to 11 cycles using a sample-barcoded 5' primer and a J-beta primer mix. MiXCR, run by TCRdb on the 5' RACE reads, gives a single entry per CDR3 protein. The data show about 1.6 million distinct CDR3 sequences, with roughly 32% seen just once and 11% held by the top ten. Donor samples were obtained from healthy Caucasian individuals from Russia, aged roughly 6 to 95. The chain joins TRBV20-1 to TRBJ2-1; 9 positions match TRBD2. The source is a woman aged 25 to 39 in good health. The material sequenced was blood. The CDR3 spells CSALPSSGVRYNERFF. The CDR3 nucleotides read TGCAGTGCTCTTCCTTCTAGCGGGGTACGGTACAATGAGCGGTTCTTC.